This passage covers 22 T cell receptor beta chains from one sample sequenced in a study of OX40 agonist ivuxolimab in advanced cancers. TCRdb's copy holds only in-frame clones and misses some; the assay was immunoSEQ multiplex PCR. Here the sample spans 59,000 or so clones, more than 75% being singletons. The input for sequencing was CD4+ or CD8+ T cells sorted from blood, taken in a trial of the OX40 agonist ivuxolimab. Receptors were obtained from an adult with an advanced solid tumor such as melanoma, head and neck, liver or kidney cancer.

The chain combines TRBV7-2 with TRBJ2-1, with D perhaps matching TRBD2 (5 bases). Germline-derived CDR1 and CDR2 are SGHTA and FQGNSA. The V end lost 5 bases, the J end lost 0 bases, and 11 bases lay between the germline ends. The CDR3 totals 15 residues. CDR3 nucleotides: TGTGCCAGCAGCCCGGACTCCAGCTCCTACAATGAGCAGTTCTTC. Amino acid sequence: CASSPDSSSYNEQFF.

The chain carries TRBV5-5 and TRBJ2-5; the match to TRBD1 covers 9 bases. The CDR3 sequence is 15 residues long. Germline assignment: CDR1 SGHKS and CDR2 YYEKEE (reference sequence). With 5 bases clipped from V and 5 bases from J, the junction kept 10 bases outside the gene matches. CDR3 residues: CASRMSTGGSETQYF. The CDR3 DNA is TGTGCCAGCAGGATGTCAACAGGGGGCTCGGAGACCCAGTACTTC.

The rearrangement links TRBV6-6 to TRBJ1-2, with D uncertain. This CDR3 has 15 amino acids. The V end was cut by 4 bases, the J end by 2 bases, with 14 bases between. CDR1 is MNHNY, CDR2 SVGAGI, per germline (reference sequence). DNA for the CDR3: TGTGCCAGCAGTTCCATAGACACGTCCAACTATGGCTACACCTTC. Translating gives CASSSIDTSNYGYTF.

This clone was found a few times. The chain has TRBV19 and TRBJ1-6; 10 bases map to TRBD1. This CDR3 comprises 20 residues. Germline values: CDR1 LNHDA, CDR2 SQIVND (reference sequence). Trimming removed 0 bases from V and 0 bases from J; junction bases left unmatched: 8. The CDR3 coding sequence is TGTGCCAGTAGTATAGATCTGGGACAGGGGACCAGCTCCTATAATTCACCCCTCCACTTT. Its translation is CASSIDLGQGTSSYNSPLHF.

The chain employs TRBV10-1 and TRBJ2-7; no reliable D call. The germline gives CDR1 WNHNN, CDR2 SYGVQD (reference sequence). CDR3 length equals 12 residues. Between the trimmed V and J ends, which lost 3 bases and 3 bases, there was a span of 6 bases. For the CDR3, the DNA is TGCGCCAGCAGTGACAGAAGCTACGAGCAGTACTTC. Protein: CASSDRSYEQYF.

The CDR3 DNA reads as TGTGCCATCAGTGAGTCGAGGGACTCCTACGAGCAGTACTTC. Residues: CAISESRDSYEQYF. The chain recombines TRBV10-3 with TRBJ2-7, with D perhaps TRBD2 (5 bases). Germline V gives CDR1 ENHRY, CDR2 SYGVKD. This CDR3 is 14 amino acids long. The V end lost 0 bases, the J end lost 0 bases, and 6 bases lay between the germline ends.

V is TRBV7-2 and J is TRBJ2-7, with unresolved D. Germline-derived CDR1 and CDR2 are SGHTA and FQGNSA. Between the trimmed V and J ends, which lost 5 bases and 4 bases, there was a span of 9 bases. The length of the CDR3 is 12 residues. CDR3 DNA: TGTGCCAGCAGCGCTCGGCGGTACGAGCAGTACTTC. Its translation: CASSARRYEQYF.

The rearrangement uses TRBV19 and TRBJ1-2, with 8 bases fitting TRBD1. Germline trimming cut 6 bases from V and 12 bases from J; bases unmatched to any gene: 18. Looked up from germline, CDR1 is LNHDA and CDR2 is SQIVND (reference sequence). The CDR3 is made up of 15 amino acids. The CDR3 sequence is CASSQRGTGSTFDTF. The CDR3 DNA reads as TGTGCCAGTAGCCAGCGTGGGACAGGATCCACTTTTGACACCTTC.

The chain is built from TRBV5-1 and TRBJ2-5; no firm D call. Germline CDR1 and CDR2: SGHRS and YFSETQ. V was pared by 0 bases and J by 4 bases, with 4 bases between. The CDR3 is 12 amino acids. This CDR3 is CASSLVLETQYF. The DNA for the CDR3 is TGCGCCAGCAGCTTGGTCCTAGAGACCCAGTACTTC.

The CDR3 bases are TGCGCCAGCAGGGGATACGCGGGGGGCGAAGATACGCAGTATTTT. Encoded protein: CASRGYAGGEDTQYF. The chain employs TRBV5-1 and TRBJ2-3; 8 bases are shared with TRBD2. CDR3 size: 15 residues. The J segment lost 5 bases and the V segment lost 5 bases, leaving 10 bases of the junction unmatched. Germline CDR1 SGHRS, CDR2 YFSETQ.

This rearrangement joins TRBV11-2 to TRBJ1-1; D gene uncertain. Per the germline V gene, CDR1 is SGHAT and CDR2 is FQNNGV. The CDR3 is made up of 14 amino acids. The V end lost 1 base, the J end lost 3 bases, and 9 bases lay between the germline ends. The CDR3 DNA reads TGTGCCAGCAGCTTAGCCGGCAGATACACTGAAGCTTTCTTT. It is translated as CASSLAGRYTEAFF.

DNA of the CDR3: TGTGCCAGCAGCCTCGGACTAATCCCCACAGATACGCAGTATTTT. Protein product: CASSLGLIPTDTQYF. The rearrangement links TRBV5-8 to TRBJ2-3; maybe TRBD2 (6 bases). Germline CDR1 is SGHTS and CDR2 is YDEGEE. The CDR3 is 15 amino acids. The ends were cut back, 4 bases at V and 2 bases at J, with 14 bases in the middle.

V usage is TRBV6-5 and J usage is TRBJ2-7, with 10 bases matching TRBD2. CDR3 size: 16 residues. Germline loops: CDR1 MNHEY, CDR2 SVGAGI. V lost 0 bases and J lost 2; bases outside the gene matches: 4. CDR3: CASSYSGLAGAYEQYF. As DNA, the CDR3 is TGTGCCAGCAGTTACTCTGGGCTAGCGGGAGCCTACGAGCAGTACTTC.

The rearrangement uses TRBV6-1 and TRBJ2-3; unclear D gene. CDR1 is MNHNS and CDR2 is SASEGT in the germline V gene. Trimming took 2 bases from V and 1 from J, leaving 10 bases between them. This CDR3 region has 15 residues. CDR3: CASSERFPGTDTQYF. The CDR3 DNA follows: TGTGCCAGCAGTGAACGTTTCCCTGGCACAGATACGCAGTATTTT.

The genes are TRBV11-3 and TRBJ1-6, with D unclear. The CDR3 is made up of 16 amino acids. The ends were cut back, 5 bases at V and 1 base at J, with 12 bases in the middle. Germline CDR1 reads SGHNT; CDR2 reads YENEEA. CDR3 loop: CASSPERHSYNSPLHF. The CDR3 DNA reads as TGTGCCAGCAGCCCCGAACGGCATTCCTATAATTCACCCCTCCACTTT. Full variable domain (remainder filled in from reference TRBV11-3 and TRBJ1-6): EAGVVQSPRYKIIEKKQPVAFWCNPISGHNTLYWYLQNLGQGPELLIRYENEEAVDDSQLPKDRFSAERLKGVDSTLKIQPAELGDSAVYLCASSPERHSYNSPLHFGNGTRLTVT.

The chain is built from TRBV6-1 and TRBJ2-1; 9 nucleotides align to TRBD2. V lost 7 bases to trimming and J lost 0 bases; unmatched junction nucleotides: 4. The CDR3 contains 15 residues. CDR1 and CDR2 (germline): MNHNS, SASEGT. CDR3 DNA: TGTGCCAGCACCCATAGCGGGAGCTCCTACAATGAGCAGTTCTTC. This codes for CASTHSGSSYNEQFF.

The CDR3 loop reads CASNGQGARSYGYTF. The CDR3 DNA reads as TGTGCCAGTAACGGACAGGGGGCGCGGAGCTATGGCTACACCTTC. The gene calls are TRBV19 and TRBJ1-2; 11 nucleotides align to TRBD1. J gave up 4 bases and V 7 bases, and 8 bases lay outside the gene matches. Germline V gene sequence: CDR1 LNHDA, CDR2 SQIVND (reference sequence). The CDR3 consists of 15 residues. Full variable domain (outside the CDR3, taken from reference TRBV19 and TRBJ1-2): DGGITQSPKYLFRKEGQNVTLSCEQNLNHDAMYWYRQDPGQGLRLIYYSQIVNDFQKGDIAEGYSVSREKKESFPLTVTSAQKNPTAFYLCASNGQGARSYGYTFGSGTRLTVV.

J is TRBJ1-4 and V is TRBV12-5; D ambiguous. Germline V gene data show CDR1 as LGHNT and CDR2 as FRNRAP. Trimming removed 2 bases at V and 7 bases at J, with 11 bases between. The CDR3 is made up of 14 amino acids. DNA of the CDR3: TGTGCTAGTGGTTTGAAGGGAGTAGCTGAAAAACTGTTTTTT. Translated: CASGLKGVAEKLFF.

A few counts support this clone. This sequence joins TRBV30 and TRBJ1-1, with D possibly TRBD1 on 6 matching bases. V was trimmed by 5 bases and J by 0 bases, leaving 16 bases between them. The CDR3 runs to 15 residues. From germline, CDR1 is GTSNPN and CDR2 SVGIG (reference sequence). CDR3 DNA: TGTGCCTGGGGGACGGACAGAACCTTGAACACTGAAGCTTTCTTT. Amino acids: CAWGTDRTLNTEAFF.

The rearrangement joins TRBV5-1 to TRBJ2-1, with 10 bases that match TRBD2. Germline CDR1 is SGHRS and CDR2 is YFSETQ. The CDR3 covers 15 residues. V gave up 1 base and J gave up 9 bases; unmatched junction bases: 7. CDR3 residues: CASSLMSGREVEQFF. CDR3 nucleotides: TGCGCCAGCAGCTTGATGAGCGGGAGGGAGGTTGAGCAGTTCTTC.

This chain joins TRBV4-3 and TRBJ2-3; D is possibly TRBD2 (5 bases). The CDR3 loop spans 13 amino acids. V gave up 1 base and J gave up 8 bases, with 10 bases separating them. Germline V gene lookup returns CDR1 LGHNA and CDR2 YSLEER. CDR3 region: CASSQVSAGTQYF. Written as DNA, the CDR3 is TGCGCCAGCAGCCAAGTCAGTGCGGGTACGCAGTATTTT.

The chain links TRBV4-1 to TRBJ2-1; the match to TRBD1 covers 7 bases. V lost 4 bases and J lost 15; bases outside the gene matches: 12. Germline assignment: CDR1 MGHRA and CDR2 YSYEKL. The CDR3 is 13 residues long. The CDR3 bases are TGCGCCAGCAGCCCTTCCGCCGGGACAGCAGGGTTCTTC. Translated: CASSPSAGTAGFF.